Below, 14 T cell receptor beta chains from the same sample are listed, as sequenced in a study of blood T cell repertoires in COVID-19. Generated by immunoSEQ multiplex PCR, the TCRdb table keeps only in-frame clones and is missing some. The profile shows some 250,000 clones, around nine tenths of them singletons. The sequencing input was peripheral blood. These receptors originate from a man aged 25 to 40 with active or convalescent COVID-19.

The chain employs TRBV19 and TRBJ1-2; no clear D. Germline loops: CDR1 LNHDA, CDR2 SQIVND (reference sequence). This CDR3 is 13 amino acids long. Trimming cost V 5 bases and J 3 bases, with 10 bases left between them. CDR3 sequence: CASSVTADYGYTF. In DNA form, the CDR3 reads TGTGCCAGTAGTGTTACAGCAGACTATGGCTACACCTTC.

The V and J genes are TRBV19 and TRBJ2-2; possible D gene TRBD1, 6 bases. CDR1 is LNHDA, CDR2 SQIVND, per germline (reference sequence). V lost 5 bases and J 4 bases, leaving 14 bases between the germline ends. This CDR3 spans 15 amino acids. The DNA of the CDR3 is TGTGCCAGTAGTGTGGGCAGGGGCGGCACCGGGGAGCTGTTTTTT. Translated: CASSVGRGGTGELFF.

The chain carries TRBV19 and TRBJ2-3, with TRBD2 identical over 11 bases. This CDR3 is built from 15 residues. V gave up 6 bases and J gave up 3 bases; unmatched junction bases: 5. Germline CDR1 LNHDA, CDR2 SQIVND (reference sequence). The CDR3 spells CASSYIAGGTDTQYF. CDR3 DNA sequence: TGTGCCAGTAGCTATATAGCGGGGGGGACAGATACGCAGTATTTT.

CDR3 loop: CASSIVHSSYNEQFF. The CDR3, as DNA: TGTGCCAGTAGTATAGTCCATAGCTCCTACAATGAGCAGTTCTTC. The rearrangement joins TRBV19 to TRBJ2-1; D is unresolved. There are 15 residues in the CDR3. Germline CDR1 reads LNHDA; CDR2 reads SQIVND (reference sequence). V lost 1 base and J lost 0, with 7 bases in between.

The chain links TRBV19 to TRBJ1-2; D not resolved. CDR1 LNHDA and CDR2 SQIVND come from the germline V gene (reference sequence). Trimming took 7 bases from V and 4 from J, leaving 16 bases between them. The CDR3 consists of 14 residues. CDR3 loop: CASTPLAQFYGYTF. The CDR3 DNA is TGTGCCAGTACCCCTCTGGCACAATTCTATGGCTACACCTTC.

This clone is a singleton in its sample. In DNA, the CDR3 is TGTGCCAGCAGCTGGGGGGGATTCTACAATGAGCAGTTCTTC. Its translation is CASSWGGFYNEQFF. The J gene is TRBJ2-1, the V gene TRBV5-6, with TRBD2 matching over 7 bases. With 3 bases clipped from V and 3 bases from J, the junction kept 3 bases outside the gene matches. The CDR3 is 14 residues long. The V gene's germline CDR1 is SGHDT and CDR2 YYEEEE.

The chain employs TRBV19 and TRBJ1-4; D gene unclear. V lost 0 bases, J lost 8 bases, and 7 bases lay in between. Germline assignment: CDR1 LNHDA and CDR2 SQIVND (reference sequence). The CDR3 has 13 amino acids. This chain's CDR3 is CASSIDLREKLFF. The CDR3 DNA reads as TGTGCCAGTAGTATAGATCTCAGGGAAAAACTGTTTTTT.

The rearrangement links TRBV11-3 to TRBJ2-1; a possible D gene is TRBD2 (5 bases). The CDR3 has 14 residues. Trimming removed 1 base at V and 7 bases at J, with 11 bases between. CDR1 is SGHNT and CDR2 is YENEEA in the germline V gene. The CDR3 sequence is CASSLGELGNEQFF. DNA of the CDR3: TGTGCCAGCAGCTTAGGGGAGCTCGGAAATGAGCAGTTCTTC.

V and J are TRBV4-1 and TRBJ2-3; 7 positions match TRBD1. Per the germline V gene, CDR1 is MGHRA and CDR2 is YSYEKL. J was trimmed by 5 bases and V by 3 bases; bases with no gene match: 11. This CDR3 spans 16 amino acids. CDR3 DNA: TGCGCCAGCAGCCATGTCGGAAAGGGACAGCTAGATACGCAGTATTTT. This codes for CASSHVGKGQLDTQYF.

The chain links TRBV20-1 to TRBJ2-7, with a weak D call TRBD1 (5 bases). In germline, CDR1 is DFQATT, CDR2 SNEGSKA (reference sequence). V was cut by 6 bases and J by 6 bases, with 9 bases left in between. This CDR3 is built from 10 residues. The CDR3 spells CSAARGEQYF. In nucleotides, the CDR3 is TGCAGTGCCGCTAGGGGCGAGCAGTACTTC.

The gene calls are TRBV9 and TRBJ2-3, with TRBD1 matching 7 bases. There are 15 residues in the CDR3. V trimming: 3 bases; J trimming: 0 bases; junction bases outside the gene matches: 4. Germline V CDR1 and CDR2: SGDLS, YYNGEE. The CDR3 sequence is CASSGTGSSTDTQYF. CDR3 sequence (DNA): TGTGCCAGCAGCGGGACAGGTTCAAGCACAGATACGCAGTATTTT.

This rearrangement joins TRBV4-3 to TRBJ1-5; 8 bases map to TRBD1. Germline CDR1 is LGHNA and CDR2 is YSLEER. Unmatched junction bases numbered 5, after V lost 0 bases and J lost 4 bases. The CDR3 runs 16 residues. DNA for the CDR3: TGCGCCAGCAGCCAAGATTCCAGGGGGCGGAATCAGCCCCAGCATTTT. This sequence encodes CASSQDSRGRNQPQHF.

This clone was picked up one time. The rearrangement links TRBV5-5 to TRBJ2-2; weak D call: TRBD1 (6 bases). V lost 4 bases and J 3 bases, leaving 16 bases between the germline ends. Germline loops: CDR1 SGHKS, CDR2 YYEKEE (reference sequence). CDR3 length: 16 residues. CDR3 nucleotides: TGTGCCAGCAGCCACAAAACAGGGACCGACACCGGGGAGCTGTTTTTT. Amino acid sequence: CASSHKTGTDTGELFF.

The CDR3 DNA is TGTGCCAGCAGTTCGAGACAGATTTCGCGGACTGAAGCTTTCTTT. Amino acid sequence: CASSSRQISRTEAFF. The genes are TRBV27 and TRBJ1-1; D possibly corresponds to TRBD1 (5 bases). The germline V gene encodes CDR1 MNHEY and CDR2 SMNVEV (reference sequence). CDR3 length: 15 amino acids. The V and J ends lost 4 bases and 5 bases respectively, with 17 bases between them.